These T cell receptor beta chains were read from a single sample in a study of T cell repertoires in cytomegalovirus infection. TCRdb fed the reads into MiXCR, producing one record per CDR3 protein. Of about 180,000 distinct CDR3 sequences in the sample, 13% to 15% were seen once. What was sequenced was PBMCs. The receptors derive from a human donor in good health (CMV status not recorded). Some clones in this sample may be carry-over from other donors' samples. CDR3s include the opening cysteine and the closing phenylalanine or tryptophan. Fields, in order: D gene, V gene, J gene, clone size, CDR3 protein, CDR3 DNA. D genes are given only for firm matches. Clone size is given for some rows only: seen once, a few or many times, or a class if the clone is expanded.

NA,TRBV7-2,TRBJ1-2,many,CASSEGGGYGYTF,TGTGCCAGCAGCGAGGGGGGAGGCTATGGCTACACCTTC
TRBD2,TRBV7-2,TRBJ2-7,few,CASTRTSDSHEQYF,TGTGCCAGCACCCGGACTAGCGATTCCCACGAGCAGTACTTC
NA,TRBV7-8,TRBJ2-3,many,CASSFSASRVDTQYF,TGTGCCAGCAGCTTTAGCGCCTCCAGGGTAGATACGCAGTATTTT
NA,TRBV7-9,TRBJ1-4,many,CASSPSGLSRAVEKLFF,TGTGCCAGCAGCCCCTCGGGCCTTTCCAGGGCGGTCGAAAAACTGTTTTTT
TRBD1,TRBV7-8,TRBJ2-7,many,CASSSYRGPYEQYF,TGTGCCAGCAGCTCGTACAGGGGGCCCTACGAGCAGTACTTC
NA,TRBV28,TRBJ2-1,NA,CASSRAGGNEQFF,TGTGCCAGCAGCAGGGCTGGGGGCAATGAGCAGTTCTTC
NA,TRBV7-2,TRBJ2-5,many,CASSAGFLQETQYF,TGTGCCAGCAGCGCAGGATTTTTGCAAGAGACCCAGTACTTC
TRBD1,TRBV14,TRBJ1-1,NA,CASSRKGGGFEAFF,TGTGCCAGCAGCCGGAAAGGGGGCGGGTTTGAAGCTTTCTTT
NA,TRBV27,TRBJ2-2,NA,CASSFLGATAELFF,TGTGCCAGCAGTTTTCTGGGGGCGACGGCGGAGCTGTTTTTT
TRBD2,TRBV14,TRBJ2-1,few,CASSQAPWTSGSDYNEQFF,TGTGCCAGCAGCCAAGCCCCTTGGACTAGCGGGAGTGACTACAATGAGCAGTTCTTC
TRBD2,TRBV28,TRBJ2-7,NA,CASSLLTSGGKRSYEQYF,TGTGCCAGCAGTTTGTTAACTAGCGGGGGTAAACGGTCCTACGAGCAGTACTTC
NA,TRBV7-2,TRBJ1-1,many,CASSSVQSFQAFF,TGTGCCAGCAGCTCGGTGCAAAGCTTTCAAGCTTTCTTT
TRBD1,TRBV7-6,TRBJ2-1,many,CASSLGGQGAYNEQFF,TGTGCCAGCAGCTTAGGAGGACAGGGGGCTTACAATGAGCAGTTCTTC
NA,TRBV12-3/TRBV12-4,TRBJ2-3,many,CASSRLAISTDTQYF,TGTGCCAGCAGCCGGCTAGCGATAAGCACAGATACGCAGTATTTT
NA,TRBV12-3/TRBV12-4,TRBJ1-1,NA,CASSAGRLNTEAFF,TGTGCCAGCAGTGCCGGCCGCTTGAACACTGAAGCTTTCTTT
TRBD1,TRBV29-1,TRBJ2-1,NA,CSDITRTGQFF,TGCAGCGATATAACCAGGACAGGGCAGTTCTTC
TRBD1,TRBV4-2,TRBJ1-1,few,CASSNSGGRNTEAFF,TGTGCCAGCAGCAACTCAGGGGGCAGGAACACTGAAGCTTTCTTT
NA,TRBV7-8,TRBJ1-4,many,CASSLRMQTNEKLFF,TGTGCCAGCAGCTTAAGAATGCAAACTAATGAAAAACTGTTTTTT
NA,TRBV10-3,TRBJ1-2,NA,CAISPGGSSGYTF,TGTGCCATCAGTCCCGGGGGATCAAGCGGCTACACCTTC
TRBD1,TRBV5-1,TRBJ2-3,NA,CASGRDRGFADTQYF,TGCGCCAGCGGACGCGACAGGGGCTTCGCAGATACGCAGTATTTT
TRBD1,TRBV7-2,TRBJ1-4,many,CASSPRSTGSESKKLFF,TGTGCCAGCAGCCCCCGGTCGACAGGGTCGGAGAGTAAAAAACTGTTTTTT
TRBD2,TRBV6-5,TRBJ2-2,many,CASTRLAGAARELFF,TGTGCCAGCACCCGACTAGCGGGAGCGGCTAGGGAGCTGTTTTTT
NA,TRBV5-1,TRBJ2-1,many,CASSRRLGGNNEQFF,TGCGCCAGCAGCCGGCGACTTGGGGGGAACAATGAGCAGTTCTTC
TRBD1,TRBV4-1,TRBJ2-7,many,CASSHDRDRGFHEQYF,TGCGCCAGCAGCCATGACCGGGACAGGGGGTTTCACGAGCAGTACTTC
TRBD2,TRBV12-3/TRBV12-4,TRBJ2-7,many,CASSLRLAGFGVDEQYF,TGTGCCAGCAGTTTGAGACTAGCGGGTTTTGGAGTCGACGAGCAGTACTTC
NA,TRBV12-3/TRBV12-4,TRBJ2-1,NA,CASTVARNNEQFF,TGTGCCAGCACCGTGGCGAGAAACAATGAGCAGTTCTTC
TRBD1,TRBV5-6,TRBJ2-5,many,CASSLLDRGLGTQYF,TGTGCCAGCAGCTTGCTGGACAGGGGGCTTGGGACCCAGTACTTC
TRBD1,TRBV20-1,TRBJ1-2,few,CSAKTRQGRGGGYTF,TGCAGTGCGAAAACCCGACAGGGGAGAGGTGGAGGCTACACCTTC
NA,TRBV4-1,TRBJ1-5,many,CASSQGTNNNQPQHF,TGCGCCAGCAGCCAAGGGACAAATAACAATCAGCCCCAGCATTTT
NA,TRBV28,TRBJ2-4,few,CASSFLGAGEAKNIQYF,TGTGCCAGCAGTTTTTTGGGGGCAGGGGAAGCCAAAAACATTCAGTACTTC
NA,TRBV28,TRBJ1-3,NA,CATRASGNTIYF,TGTGCCACGAGAGCCTCTGGAAACACCATATATTTT
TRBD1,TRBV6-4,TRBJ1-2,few,CASSAGTGMDGYTF,TGTGCCAGCAGTGCCGGGACAGGGATGGATGGCTACACCTTC
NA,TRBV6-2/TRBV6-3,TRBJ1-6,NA,CASRQVSGSPLHF,TGTGCCAGCAGACAGGTATCGGGCTCACCCCTCCACTTT
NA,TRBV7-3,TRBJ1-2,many,CASSLDLMGYGYTF,TGTGCCAGCAGCTTAGATCTGATGGGCTATGGCTACACCTTC
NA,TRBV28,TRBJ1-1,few,CASTSRGAPNTEAFF,TGTGCCAGCACCTCAAGGGGGGCCCCGAACACTGAAGCTTTCTTT
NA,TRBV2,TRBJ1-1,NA,CASRAGGNTEAFF,TGTGCCAGCAGGGCGGGGGGGAACACTGAAGCTTTCTTT
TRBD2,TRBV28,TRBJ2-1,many,CASRIRVSGLAGEGSEQFF,TGTGCCAGCAGGATCAGGGTCTCCGGACTAGCGGGAGAGGGGAGTGAGCAGTTCTTC
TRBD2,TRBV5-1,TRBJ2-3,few,CATSGAGGGDTHF,TGCGCCACCTCAGGGGCGGGAGGTGGAGATACGCATTTT
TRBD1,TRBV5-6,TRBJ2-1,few,CASSSGGRLGEQFF,TGTGCCAGCAGCTCAGGGGGCCGGTTGGGTGAGCAGTTCTTC
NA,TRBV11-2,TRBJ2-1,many,CASSLGGSAGDEQFF,TGTGCCAGCAGCTTAGGGGGGTCCGCCGGGGATGAGCAGTTCTTC
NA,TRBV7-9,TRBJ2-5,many,CASSLPDVTQYF,TGTGCCAGCAGCTTACCAGACGTGACCCAGTACTTC
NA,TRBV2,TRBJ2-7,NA,CASRPDSYSSYEQYF,TGTGCCAGCAGGCCCGACTCCTACTCCTCCTACGAGCAGTACTTC
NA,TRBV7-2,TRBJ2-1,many,CASTPSQGFYNEQFF,TGTGCCAGCACCCCGTCCCAGGGATTTTACAATGAGCAGTTCTTC
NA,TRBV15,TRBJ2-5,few,CATSVNSYETQYF,TGTGCCACCAGCGTAAATTCCTACGAGACCCAGTACTTC
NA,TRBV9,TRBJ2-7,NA,CASSPAPRYEQYF,TGTGCCAGCAGCCCTGCGCCCCGCTACGAGCAGTACTTC
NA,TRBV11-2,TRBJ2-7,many,CASSRGESRSYEQYF,TGTGCCAGCAGCCGCGGTGAATCGAGATCCTACGAGCAGTACTTC